This T cell receptor (beta chain) is from a study of tumor-infiltrating lymphocytes in localized non-small cell lung cancer. Germline CDR1 and CDR2: LGHNT and FRNRAP. This CDR3 spans 12 amino acids. V dropped 6 bases and J dropped 9; count of bases not matched to a gene: 5. Points on this clone: What it binds is unknown.

Points from the study as a whole: No link was found between tumor T-cell fraction and recurrence-free survival. Different pieces of the same tissue went to different assays, confounding technical variation with intratumor heterogeneity.

Produced via immunoSEQ multiplex PCR; TCRdb's table is partial and in-frame only. This table holds roughly 16,000 clones, 60% to 85% found once. V is TRBV12-5 and J is TRBJ2-3, with 8 bases fitting TRBD1. What was sequenced was lung tumor tissue. This clonotype was obtained from a human donor with non-small cell lung cancer. CDR3 in DNA: TGTGCTAGTGGAACCGACAGGGGCACGCAGTATTTT. Translating gives CASGTDRGTQYF.